Detailed here is one TCR beta chain. Its antigen is not known. The data were obtained in a study of T cell responses to AZD1222 COVID-19 vaccine. Study-wide findings and caveats: Researchers report vaccine-associated CD4 TCRs spanning spike, with dominance at 160-218 and 743-854. Increases in Spike-specific TCR breadth and depth were seen after two AZD1222 doses. Donors in the cohort were predominantly white British and more often female, and clonal diversity was possibly underestimated.

Sequencing used immunoSEQ multiplex PCR; TCRdb keeps in-frame clones, though not all of them. The data show 150,000 or so clones, around 90% seen once. The germline gives CDR1 MDHEN, CDR2 SYDVKM. V was cut by 3 bases and J by 5 bases, with 8 bases left in between. CDR3 length equals 13 residues. The TCR sequence derives from an adult in good health. The sequenced sample was peripheral blood, obtained on day 0 of AZD1222 vaccination. The chain carries TRBV28 and TRBJ1-5; no clear D gene. The CDR3 region is CASSFSAYQPQHF. CDR3 nucleotides: TGTGCCAGCAGTTTCTCCGCTTATCAGCCCCAGCATTTT.